The clone carrying this T cell receptor beta chain appeared many times. Germline lookup yields CDR1 DFQATT and CDR2 SNEGSKA (reference sequence). The CDR3 covers 16 residues. With 2 bases clipped from V and 5 bases from J, the junction kept 13 bases outside the gene matches. The data are from a study of T-cell memory formation after mild COVID-19. From the 5' RACE reads, TCRdb called clonotypes with MiXCR, one entry per CDR3 protein. The table shows some 46,000 distinct CDR3 sequences, with roughly 7.2% occurring only once. V is TRBV20-1 and J is TRBJ2-5, with TRBD1 matching 8 bases. Input material: PBMCs or a T cell subset sorted from them (not recorded which). This TCR came from an adult who had mild COVID-19 (a few samples of this study predate the infection). Cell type and time point are not known. CDR3 sequence (DNA): TGCAGTGCTAGAACCACCGGACAGGGCGGTATGGAGACCCAGTACTTC. Its translation: CSARTTGQGGMETQYF.